The T cell receptor (beta chain) described here comes from a study of OX40 agonist ivuxolimab in advanced cancers. Study background: Every patient in dose escalation had hepatocellular carcinoma, melanoma, renal cell or head and neck cancer.

Germline V CDR1 and CDR2: SEHNR, FQNEAQ (reference sequence). The CDR3 runs 18 residues. Trimming left V 1 base short and J 0 bases short, with 16 bases between. This table comes from immunoSEQ multiplex PCR, and its TCRdb copy is limited to in-frame clones, with some not included. Seen here are 19,000 or so clones, around 69% observed once, and the top ten hold around 26%. The clonotype comes from an adult with an advanced solid tumor such as melanoma, head and neck, liver or kidney cancer. The specimen comprised CD4+ or CD8+ T cells sorted from blood, sampled in a trial of the OX40 agonist ivuxolimab. The chain links TRBV7-9 to TRBJ1-5, with D perhaps TRBD1 (5 bases). CDR3 sequence reads: CASSLVDGGGHSNQPQHF. The CDR3 region has the DNA TGTGCCAGCAGCTTAGTGGATGGGGGGGGTCATAGCAATCAGCCCCAGCATTTT.